This T cell receptor (beta chain) emerged from a study of T cells in Graves' hyperthyroidism and ophthalmopathy. This clonotype was seen ten or more times. The J segment lost 0 bases and the V segment lost 8 bases, leaving 10 bases of the junction unmatched. The V gene's germline CDR1 is MGHDK and CDR2 SYGVNS. The CDR3 loop spans 16 amino acids. Researchers amplified the TCR beta CDR3 regions from RNA transcripts. First-round RT-PCR with HTBI primers amplified the TCR CDR3 region. MiXCR was run by TCRdb on the multiplex PCR reads, yielding one entry per CDR3 protein. The sample shows about 840,000 distinct CDR3 sequences, over 35% of them seen only once.

Sequencing input: blood. The clonotype comes from a man aged 18 to 35 with Graves' hyperthyroidism. The chain has TRBV25-1 and TRBJ2-5, with 9 bases that match TRBD1. The CDR3 is CASSERGTGYQETQYF. The CDR3 DNA reads TGTGCCAGCTCAGAAAGGGGGACAGGGTACCAAGAGACCCAGTACTTC.